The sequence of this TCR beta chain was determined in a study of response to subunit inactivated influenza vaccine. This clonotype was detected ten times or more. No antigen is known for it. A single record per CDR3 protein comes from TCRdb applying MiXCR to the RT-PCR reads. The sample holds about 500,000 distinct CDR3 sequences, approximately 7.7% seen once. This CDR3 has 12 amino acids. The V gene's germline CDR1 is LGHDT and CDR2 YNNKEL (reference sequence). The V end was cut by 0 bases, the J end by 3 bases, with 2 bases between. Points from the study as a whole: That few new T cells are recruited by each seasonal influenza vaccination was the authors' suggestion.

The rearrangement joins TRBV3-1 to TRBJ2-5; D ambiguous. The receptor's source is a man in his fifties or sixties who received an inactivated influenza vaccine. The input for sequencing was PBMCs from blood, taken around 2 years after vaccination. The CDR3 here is CASSQEKETQYF. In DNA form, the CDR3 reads TGTGCCAGCAGCCAAGAAAAAGAGACCCAGTACTTC.